The 8 T cell receptor beta chains reported below all come from one sample, sequenced in a study of CD8 T cells in ankylosing spondylitis. TCRdb independently ran MiXCR on the 5' RACE reads; one entry per CDR3 protein. The sample has about 310,000 distinct CDR3 sequences; less than 25% are singletons. Sequencing was performed on blood, either unsorted or a sorted T cell fraction (not recorded which). The receptors originated from a female donor with ankylosing spondylitis or in good health (not recorded which).

This clonotype was detected ten times or more. V gene TRBV27 combines with J gene TRBJ2-2; possibly TRBD1 for D (5 bases). Trimming removed 6 bases at V and 3 bases at J, with 14 bases between. This CDR3 comprises 15 residues. CDR1 is MNHEY, CDR2 SMNVEV, per germline (reference sequence). CDR3 loop: CASRTDWLHTGELFF. Written as DNA, the CDR3 is TGTGCCAGCAGGACAGACTGGCTGCACACCGGGGAGCTGTTTTTT.

This clonotype occurred many times. The chain couples TRBV12-3 or TRBV12-4 to TRBJ2-5, with D hard to call. The CDR3 runs 11 residues. V shed 7 bases and J shed 7 bases, with 10 bases lying between them. CDR3 bases: TGTGCCAGCATGCGAGGACGGACCCAGTACTTC. The encoded protein is CASMRGRTQYF.

This clonotype was recorded a few times. The rearrangement uses TRBV20-1 and TRBJ1-4, with D possibly TRBD1 on 5 matching bases. V lost 5 bases and J 8 bases, leaving 12 bases between the germline ends. The V gene's germline CDR1 is DFQATT and CDR2 SNEGSKA (reference sequence). The CDR3 loop spans 12 amino acids. The CDR3 coding sequence is TGCAGTGCTGAAGGGGTCGGAGAAAAACTGTTTTTT. Translating gives CSAEGVGEKLFF.

The sample holds a few counts of this clonotype. The V and J genes are TRBV6-1 and TRBJ2-7; TRBD1 matches 7 bases. Trimming cost V 6 bases and J 0 bases; bases outside gene matches: 5. Germline values: CDR1 MNHNS, CDR2 SASEGT. The CDR3 has 14 residues. Here the CDR3 DNA reads TGTGCCAGCAGGGGACAGATCATCTCCTACGAGCAGTACTTC. Protein: CASRGQIISYEQYF.

The chain employs TRBV9 and TRBJ2-7; possibly TRBD2 for D (5 bases). CDR1 and CDR2 (germline): SGDLS, YYNGEE. The V end was cut by 0 bases, the J end by 6 bases, with 13 bases between. The CDR3 runs 14 residues. The CDR3 spells CASSVGTDQGEQYF. CDR3 in DNA: TGTGCCAGCAGCGTAGGGACTGATCAAGGCGAGCAGTACTTC. Drawing the rest from reference TRBV9 and TRBJ2-7, the complete variable domain is DSGVTQTPKHLITATGQRVTLRCSPRSGDLSVYWYQQSLDQGLQFLIQYYNGEERAKGNILERFSAQQFPDLHSELNLSSLELGDSALYFCASSVGTDQGEQYFGPGTRLTVT.

The CDR3 coding sequence is TGTGCCACCAGCAGAGATAAAGGGAGGGAGCAGTACTTC. Translated, it gives CATSRDKGREQYF. This chain connects TRBV15 to TRBJ2-7, with D tentatively TRBD2 (6 bases). Germline V gene sequence: CDR1 LNHNV, CDR2 YYDKDF (reference sequence). The length of the CDR3 is 13 residues. The V end lost 0 bases, the J end lost 7 bases, and 10 bases lay between the germline ends. Drawing the rest from reference TRBV15 and TRBJ2-7, the complete variable domain is DAMVIQNPRYQVTQFGKPVTLSCSQTLNHNVMYWYQQKSSQAPKLLFHYYDKDFNNEADTPDNFQSRRPNTSFCFLDIRSPGLGDTAMYLCATSRDKGREQYFGPGTRLTVT.

This clonotype has ten or more counts. V gene TRBV29-1 combines with J gene TRBJ2-1; D is unclear. Per germline, CDR1 SQVTM and CDR2 ANQGSEA. V lost 3 bases, J lost 4 bases, and 13 bases lay in between. This CDR3 contains 14 residues. CDR3 in DNA: TGCAGCGTTGAGTACCCAAAACTTTACAATGAGCAGTTCTTC. Its protein is CSVEYPKLYNEQFF.

This chain uses TRBV9 with TRBJ2-1; 7 bases match TRBD1. Per germline, CDR1 SGDLS and CDR2 YYNGEE. This CDR3 comprises 15 residues. The junction had 7 bases not matched to a gene; V was cut back by 3 bases and J by 4 bases. The CDR3: CASSGQGAPYNEQFF. The DNA for the CDR3 is TGTGCCAGCAGCGGACAGGGCGCCCCATACAATGAGCAGTTCTTC.